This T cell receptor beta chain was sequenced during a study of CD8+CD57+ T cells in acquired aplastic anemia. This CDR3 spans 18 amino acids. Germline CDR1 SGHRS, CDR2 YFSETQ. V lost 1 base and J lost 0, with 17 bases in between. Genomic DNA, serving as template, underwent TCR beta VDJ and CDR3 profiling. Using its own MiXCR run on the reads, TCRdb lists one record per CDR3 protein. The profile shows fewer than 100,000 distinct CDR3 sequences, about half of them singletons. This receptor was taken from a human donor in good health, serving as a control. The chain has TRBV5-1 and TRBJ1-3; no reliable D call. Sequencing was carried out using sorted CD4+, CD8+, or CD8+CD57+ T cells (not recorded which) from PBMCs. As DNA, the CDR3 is TGCGCCAGCAGCTTGATGTTGTCCAGCCGTGACTCTGGAAACACCATATATTTT. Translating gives CASSLMLSSRDSGNTIYF.